This entry describes one TCR beta chain. The antigen remains unidentified. Sequencing used immunoSEQ multiplex PCR; TCRdb keeps in-frame clones, though not all of them. The sample lists fewer than 2.5 million clones, under 95% occurring once. Germline V CDR1 and CDR2: LGHNA, YNFKEQ. There are 18 residues in the CDR3. Trimming stripped 3 bases from V and 0 bases from J, with 17 bases between. This sample was taken from a study of shared clonotypes between healthy human individuals. General observations from the study: Since donors were few, the genetic and exposure-history diversity represented was limited. A reduction in generation probabilities was seen for non-shared clonotypes relative to those shared by all four donors.

The origin of this receptor is a man aged 18 to 30 in good health. Some clones in this sample may be carry-over from other donors' samples. Specimen: naive CD4+ T cells from PBMCs. Sample subset: CD45RA+ positively selected. The chain recombines TRBV4-2 with TRBJ1-4, with TRBD1 as a possible D gene (5 bases). In nucleotides, the CDR3 is TGTGCCAGCAGCCAGAGGGGCGATGGGGGTGCAACTAATGAAAAACTGTTTTTT. Translation gives CASSQRGDGGATNEKLFF.